The TCR beta chain under discussion was sequenced for a study of beta chain features in type 1 diabetes listed by TCRdb under 2018. With regard to the full study: Patients and healthy donors did not differ in mean age, gender distribution, total cell number or subset yield. A total of about 99,000,000 sorted cells were examined across all samples, and RNA yield correlated strongly with the number of cells per subset. In the study, recently diagnosed type 1 diabetes patients and matched healthy donors were compared on the TCRB repertoires of their sorted circulating CD4+ T cell subsets. Regulatory and stem cell-like memory subsets were obtained from only 8 patients and about 8 healthy donors, while naive and central memory subsets were obtained from all 30 or so donors.

Each donor gave one peripheral blood draw, around 100 mL on average, collected into heparinised tubes. Naive, central memory, regulatory and stem cell-like memory CD4+ T cells were sorted on a BD FACSAria II using a panel including CD45RO, CCR7, CD25, CD127, CD95 and CD27. All sorted populations exceeded 95% purity. Right away, PBMCs were isolated by Lymphoprep density gradient centrifugation and were stained directly, with no culture step. Samples were stained and sorted in pairs, with one healthy donor and one patient per experiment, so that batch effects were minimized. Comment on this clone: Which antigen it targets is not known. No base quality information exists; no much larger clone differs at one position.

On the study overall, not on this receptor specifically: Shorter templates might be favored by PCR, yet because patient and control samples were amplified and corrected together, any such skew would affect both groups equally. Because cDNA was sequenced instead of genomic DNA, activated cells with high expression could be over-represented, although the groups did not differ in activation or CD3 levels. At VDJ recombination sites, patients with type 1 diabetes made fewer insertions and deleted more nucleotides, a pattern implying thymic rearrangement abnormalities. Because the HLA sub-analyses included only small numbers of individuals, any influence of HLA type on TCRB rearrangement was left unresolved. Type 1 diabetes patients showed a moderate but significant shortening of TCRB CDR3 length in all four CD4+ subsets. Naive, central memory and regulatory TCRB repertoires appeared more similar among patients than among healthy donors.

The High Capacity cDNA Reverse Transcription Kit was used to reverse transcribe all of the isolated RNA, meaning that expressed TCRB transcripts were what got sequenced. Deep immunoSEQ sequencing was performed on naive, central memory and regulatory T cell samples, with an average of roughly 3.3 million total reads per sample. After sorted cells were lysed in RLT buffer, RNA was extracted with DNase-treated RNeasy Micro or Mini kits, with the choice depending on cell number. To prevent cross-contamination, each cell subset was processed individually, whereas patient and healthy donor samples were processed jointly. The immunoSEQ multiplex PCR was used to amplify TCRB sequences from cDNA, yielding 87-bp fragments that span the CDR3 region. The amplicons were sequenced using the Illumina HiSeq platform. As for the authors' bioinformatics: Synthetic template baselines were used to correct PCR bias computationally, reads within Hamming distance 2 were collapsed together, and singletons that could not be merged were discarded. By aligning reads against IMGT, V, D and J genes, CDR3 length, and insertions or deletions at six rearrangement sites were assigned. Within each subset, clonotype counts were normalized to the number of sorted cells before true diversity and Gini coefficients were calculated with the tcR R package. The overlap coefficient, calculated on TCRB nucleotide sequences, was used to quantify repertoire sharing. TCRdb re-hosts the immuneACCESS table, in-frame sequences only. Its copies lack some clones; in the studies checked, an unresolved V gene accounts for under half of them, and the cause for the rest is not known. The DNA gave D and trimming, while V, J and clone size come from that table. Counted in this sample were tens of thousands of clones; about 61% of them appeared once. The ten most abundant clones make up about 2.2% of the sample.

The clonotype originates from a woman in her 30s with type 1 diabetes. Sequences were obtained from Tregs from blood. Per the publication, the cell subset or site label means: regulatory CD4+ T cells.

The base sequence is TGTGCCAGCAGCCAAGATCAGGCAGATACGCAGTATTTT. This codes for CASSQDQADTQYF. Recombination linked TRBV4-2 to TRBJ2-3, with the D gene uncertain. V is reduced by 0 bases and J by 4 bases, leaving a spacing of 5 bases between them. Including the terminal cysteine and phenylalanine, the CDR3 comprises 13 residues. The entry retains the CDR3 DNA only, 39 bases that are in frame from base 1. CDR1 and CDR2 are drawn from the germline V gene: LGHNA, YNFKEQ.